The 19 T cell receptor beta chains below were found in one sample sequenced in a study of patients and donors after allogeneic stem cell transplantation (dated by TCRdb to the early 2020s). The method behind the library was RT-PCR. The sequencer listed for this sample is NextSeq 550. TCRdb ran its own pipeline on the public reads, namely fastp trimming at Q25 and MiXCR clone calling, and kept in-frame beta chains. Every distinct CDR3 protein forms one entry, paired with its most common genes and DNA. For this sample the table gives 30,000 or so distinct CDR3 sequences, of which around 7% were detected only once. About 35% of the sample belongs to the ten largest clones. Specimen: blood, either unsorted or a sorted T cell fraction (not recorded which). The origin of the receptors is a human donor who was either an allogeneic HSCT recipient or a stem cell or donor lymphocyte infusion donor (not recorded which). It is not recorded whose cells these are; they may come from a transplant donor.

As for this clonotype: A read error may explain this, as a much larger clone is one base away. CDR3 DNA sequence: TGTGCCAGCACCTTGAGGACTGGAGACAATGAGCAGTTCTTC. This encodes CASTLRTGDNEQFF. The J gene is TRBJ2-1, the V gene TRBV12-3 or TRBV12-4; D is perhaps TRBD2 (5 bases). Trimming removed 7 bases at V and 5 bases at J, with 15 bases between. This CDR3 comprises 14 residues.

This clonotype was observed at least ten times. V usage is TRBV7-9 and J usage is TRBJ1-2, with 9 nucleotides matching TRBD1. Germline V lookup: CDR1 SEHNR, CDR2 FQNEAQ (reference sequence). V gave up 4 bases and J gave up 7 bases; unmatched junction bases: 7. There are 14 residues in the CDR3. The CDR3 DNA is TGTGCCAGCAGCTCTTTCGGGACAGGGACTGGCTACACCTTC. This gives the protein CASSSFGTGTGYTF.

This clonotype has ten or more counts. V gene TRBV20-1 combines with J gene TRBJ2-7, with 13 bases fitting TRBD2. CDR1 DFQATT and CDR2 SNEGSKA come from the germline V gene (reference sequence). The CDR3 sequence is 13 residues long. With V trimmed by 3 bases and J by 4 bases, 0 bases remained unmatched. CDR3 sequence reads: CSARTSGRYEQYF. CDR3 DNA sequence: TGCAGTGCTAGGACTAGCGGGAGGTACGAGCAGTACTTC.

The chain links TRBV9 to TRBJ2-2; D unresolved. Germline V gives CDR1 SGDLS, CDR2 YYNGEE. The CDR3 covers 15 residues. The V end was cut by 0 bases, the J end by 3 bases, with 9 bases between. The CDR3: CASSVGGSYTGELFF. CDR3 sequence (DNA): TGTGCCAGCAGCGTAGGAGGTAGCTACACCGGGGAGCTGTTTTTT.

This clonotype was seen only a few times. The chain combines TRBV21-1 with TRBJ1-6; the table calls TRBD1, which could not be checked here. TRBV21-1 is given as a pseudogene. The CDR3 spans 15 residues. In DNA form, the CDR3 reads TGTGCCAGCAGCAACAGGGGGCATTATAATTCACCCCTCCACTTT. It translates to CASSNRGHYNSPLHF.

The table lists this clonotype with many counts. The CDR3 DNA is TGTGCCAGCTCACCAAACAGGGGGCAAGACACTGAAGCTTTCTTT. Translation gives CASSPNRGQDTEAFF. The chain recombines TRBV18 with TRBJ1-1, with TRBD1 matching 9 bases. CDR3 length: 15 residues. Germline V CDR1 and CDR2: KGHSH, LQKENI. With V trimmed by 2 bases and J by 3 bases, 4 bases remained unmatched. Full variable domain (outside the CDR3, taken from reference TRBV18 and TRBJ1-1): NAGVMQNPRHLVRRRGQEARLRCSPMKGHSHVYWYRQLPEEGLKFMVYLQKENIIDESGMPKERFSAEFPKEGPSILRIQQVVRGDSAAYFCASSPNRGQDTEAFFGQGTRLTVV.

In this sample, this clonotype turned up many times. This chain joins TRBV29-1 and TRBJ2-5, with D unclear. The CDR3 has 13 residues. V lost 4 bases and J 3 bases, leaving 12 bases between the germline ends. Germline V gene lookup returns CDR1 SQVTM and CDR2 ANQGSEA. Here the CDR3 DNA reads TGCAGCGTTGTCTCGAGATTAGAAGAGACCCAGTACTTC. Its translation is CSVVSRLEETQYF.

The CDR3 DNA sequence: TGCGCCAGCAGCTTGGGGGCGCCACTAGGGACAGATACGCAGTATTTT. Amino acid sequence: CASSLGAPLGTDTQYF. This chain joins TRBV5-1 and TRBJ2-3; tentative D call: TRBD2 (5 bases). The CDR3 covers 16 residues. Germline CDR1 SGHRS, CDR2 YFSETQ. V lost 0 bases and J lost 3, with 14 bases in between. The full variable domain, its missing parts supplied by reference TRBV5-1 and TRBJ2-3, is KAGVTQTPRYLIKTRGQQVTLSCSPISGHRSVSWYQQTPGQGLQFLFEYFSETQRNKGNFPGRFSGRQFSNSRSEMNVSTLELGDSALYLCASSLGAPLGTDTQYFGPGTRLTVL.

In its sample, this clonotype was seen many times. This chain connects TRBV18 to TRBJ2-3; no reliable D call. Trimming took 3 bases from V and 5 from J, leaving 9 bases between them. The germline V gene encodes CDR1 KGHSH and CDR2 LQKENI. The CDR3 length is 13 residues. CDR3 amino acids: CASSPPTEDTQYF. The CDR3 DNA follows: TGTGCCAGCTCACCGCCGACGGAAGATACGCAGTATTTT.

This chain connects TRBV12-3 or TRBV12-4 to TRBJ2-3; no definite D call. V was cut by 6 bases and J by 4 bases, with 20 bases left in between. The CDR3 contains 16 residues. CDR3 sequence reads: CASSPRGGIVADTQYF. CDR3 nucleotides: TGTGCCAGCAGCCCCAGAGGTGGGATCGTTGCAGATACGCAGTATTTT.

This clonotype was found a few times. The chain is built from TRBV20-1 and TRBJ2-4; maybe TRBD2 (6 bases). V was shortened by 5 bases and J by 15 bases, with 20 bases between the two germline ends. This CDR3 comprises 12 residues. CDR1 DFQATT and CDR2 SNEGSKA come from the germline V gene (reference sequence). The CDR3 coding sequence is TGCAGTGCTGTCGACGGGAGCCCCCGTAGGTACTTC. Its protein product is CSAVDGSPRRYF.

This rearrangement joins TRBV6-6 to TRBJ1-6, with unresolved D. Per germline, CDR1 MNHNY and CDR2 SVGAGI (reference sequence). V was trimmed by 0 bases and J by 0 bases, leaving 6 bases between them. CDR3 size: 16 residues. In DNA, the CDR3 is TGTGCCAGCAGTTACTCCTCACCCTCCTATAATTCACCCCTCCACTTT. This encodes CASSYSSPSYNSPLHF.

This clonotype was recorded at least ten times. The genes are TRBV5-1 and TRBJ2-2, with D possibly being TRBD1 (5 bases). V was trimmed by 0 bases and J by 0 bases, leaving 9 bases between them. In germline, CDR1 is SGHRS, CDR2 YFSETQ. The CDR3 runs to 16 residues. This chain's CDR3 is CASSLEGSPNTGELFF. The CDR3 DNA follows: TGCGCCAGCAGCTTGGAGGGGTCCCCGAACACCGGGGAGCTGTTTTTT.

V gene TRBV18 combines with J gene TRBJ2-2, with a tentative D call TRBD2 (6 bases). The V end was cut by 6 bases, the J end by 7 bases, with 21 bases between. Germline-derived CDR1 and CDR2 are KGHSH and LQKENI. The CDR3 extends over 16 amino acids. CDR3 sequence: CASSASVRTVVGELFF. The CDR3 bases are TGTGCCAGCTCTGCTAGCGTGAGAACGGTTGTCGGGGAGCTGTTTTTT.

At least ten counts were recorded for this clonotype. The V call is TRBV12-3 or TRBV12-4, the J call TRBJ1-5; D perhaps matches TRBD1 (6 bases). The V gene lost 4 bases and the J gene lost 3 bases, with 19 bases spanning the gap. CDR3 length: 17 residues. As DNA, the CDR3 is TGTGCCAGCAGTTCAAACAGGGCGCCTACTCCCAATCAGCCCCAGCATTTT. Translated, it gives CASSSNRAPTPNQPQHF.

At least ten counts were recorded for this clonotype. In nucleotides, the CDR3 is TGTGCCAGCTCACCAATGACAGATACGCAGTATTTT. It specifies CASSPMTDTQYF. V and J are TRBV18 and TRBJ2-3; unclear D gene. The CDR3 runs 12 residues. Trimming left V 2 bases short and J 3 bases short, with 3 bases between. Germline V gene sequence: CDR1 KGHSH, CDR2 LQKENI. The full variable domain, its missing parts supplied by reference TRBV18 and TRBJ2-3, is NAGVMQNPRHLVRRRGQEARLRCSPMKGHSHVYWYRQLPEEGLKFMVYLQKENIIDESGMPKERFSAEFPKEGPSILRIQQVVRGDSAAYFCASSPMTDTQYFGPGTRLTVL.

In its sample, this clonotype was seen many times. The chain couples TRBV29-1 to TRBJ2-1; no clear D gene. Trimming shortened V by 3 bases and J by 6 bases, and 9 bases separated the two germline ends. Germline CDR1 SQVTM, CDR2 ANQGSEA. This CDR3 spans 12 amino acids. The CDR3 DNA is TGCAGCGTTGACTCGCCGGCCAATGAGCAGTTCTTC. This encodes CSVDSPANEQFF.

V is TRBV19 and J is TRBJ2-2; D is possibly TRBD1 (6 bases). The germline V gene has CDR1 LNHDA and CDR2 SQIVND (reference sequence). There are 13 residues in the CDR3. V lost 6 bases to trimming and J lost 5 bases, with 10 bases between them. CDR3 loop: CASSEQGTGELFF. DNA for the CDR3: TGTGCCAGTAGCGAACAGGGTACCGGGGAGCTGTTTTTT.

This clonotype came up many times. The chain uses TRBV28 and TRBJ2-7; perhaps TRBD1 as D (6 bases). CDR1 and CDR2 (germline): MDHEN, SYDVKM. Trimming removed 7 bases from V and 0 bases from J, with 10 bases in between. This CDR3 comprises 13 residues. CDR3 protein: CASNLQGSYEQYF. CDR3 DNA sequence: TGTGCCAGCAACCTACAGGGCTCCTACGAGCAGTACTTC.